A selection of T cell receptor beta chains follows, all from one sample in a study of identical twins' blood T cells. TCRdb analysed the 5' RACE reads with MiXCR anew, one entry per CDR3 protein. The data show about 370,000 distinct CDR3 sequences, with over 25% seen just once and about 6% held by the top ten. Sequencing input: PBMCs. The source of these receptors is a woman aged 18-55 years in good health. CDR3s include the opening cysteine and the closing phenylalanine or tryptophan. A D gene is named only where the DNA matches it firmly. Clone size is given for some rows only: seen once, a few or many times, or a class if the clone is expanded.

>TRBV10-3|15|TRBJ2-3|TRBD2|few
TGTGCCACCCAGGGACTAGCGGGGAGATCAGATACGCAGTATTTT
CATQGLAGRSDTQYF
>TRBV20-1|15|TRBJ2-1|NA|few
TGCAGTGCTAGGCACACTAGTTACCCCTACAATGAGCAGTTCTTC
CSARHTSYPYNEQFF
>TRBV9|15|TRBJ1-3|NA|NA
TGTGCCAGCAGCGTAGATCTGGGCTCTGGAAACACCATATATTTT
CASSVDLGSGNTIYF
>TRBV5-1|15|TRBJ2-1|NA|NA
TGCGCCAGCAGCTTGGTAGCTAGCGAGTACAATGAGCAGTTCTTC
CASSLVASEYNEQFF
>TRBV29-1|14|TRBJ1-4|NA|few
TGCAGCGTAGGGGCTGGCGCAACTAATGAAAAACTGTTTTTT
CSVGAGATNEKLFF
>TRBV7-9|15|TRBJ1-1|NA|many
TGTGCCAGCAGCTTAGGTCACAATCAAAACACTGAAGCTTTCTTT
CASSLGHNQNTEAFF
>TRBV29-1|13|TRBJ2-7|NA|few
TGCAGCGCTCGAACCGGGACCACCTACGAGCAGTACTTC
CSARTGTTYEQYF
>TRBV5-1|19|TRBJ2-3|TRBD2|NA
TGCGCCAGCAGCTTGGACCGCGGGAGAGTCGGTACTAGCACAGATACGCAGTATTTT
CASSLDRGRVGTSTDTQYF
>TRBV18|14|TRBJ2-3|NA|NA
TGTGCCAGCTCACCTGGACTCATCACAGATACGCAGTATTTT
CASSPGLITDTQYF
>TRBV20-1|14|TRBJ2-1|NA|NA
TGCAGCGCCACCTTAGGGAGCTCCTACAATGAGCAGTTCTTC
CSATLGSSYNEQFF
>TRBV11-2|18|TRBJ1-1|NA|NA
TGTGCCAGCAGCTATGTTTTAGCTTCGTTTGAATCGGGCACTGAAGCTTTCTTT
CASSYVLASFESGTEAFF
>TRBV12-3/TRBV12-4|13|TRBJ2-7|TRBD1|few
TGTGCCAGCTCCAGACAGGGTTTCTACGAGCAGTACTTC
CASSRQGFYEQYF
>TRBV20-1|14|TRBJ2-7|TRBD1|NA
TGCAGTGCTACTCGGACAGGGACCTCCTACGAGCAGTACTTC
CSATRTGTSYEQYF
>TRBV7-2|12|TRBJ1-1|NA|few
TGTGCCAGCAGCGGAGGGCGGGCTGAAGCTTTCTTT
CASSGGRAEAFF
>TRBV20-1|15|TRBJ2-2|TRBD2|NA
TGCAGTGCTAGAGACGGGGGGAAAAACACCGGGGAGCTGTTTTTT
CSARDGGKNTGELFF
>TRBV3-1|15|TRBJ2-1|TRBD1|once
TGTGCCAGCAGACCTCGGGACAGCTCCTACAATGAGAAGTTCTTC
CASRPRDSSYNEKFF
>TRBV3-1|14|TRBJ1-2|NA|NA
TGTGCCAGCAGCCAAGCACACAACCTTAATGGCTACACCTTC
CASSQAHNLNGYTF
>TRBV29-1|15|TRBJ2-7|NA|few
TGCAGCGTCGCCGGTGAGAAGTTCCTTTCCTACGAGCAGTACTTC
CSVAGEKFLSYEQYF
>TRBV2|12|TRBJ1-1|NA|many
TGTGCCAGCCGGGACCCGAACACTGAAGCTTTCTTT
CASRDPNTEAFF
>TRBV7-9|12|TRBJ2-1|NA|few
TGTGCCACCAGCCTCGTAGGGCCCGAGCAGTTCTTC
CATSLVGPEQFF
>TRBV7-2|14|TRBJ2-2|NA|NA
TGTGCCAGCAGCCCACAATGGGGGACCGGGGAGCTGTTTTTT
CASSPQWGTGELFF
>TRBV2|12|TRBJ1-3|NA|NA
TGTGCCACCTCCCGAGCGGGAAACGCCATATATTTT
CATSRAGNAIYF
>TRBV5-1|14|TRBJ1-6|NA|NA
TGCGCCAGCAGCTTGGGAGGGGAAGGTTCACCCCTCCACTTT
CASSLGGEGSPLHF
>TRBV7-2|16|TRBJ1-6|NA|NA
TGTGCCAGCAGCTCGGTTTGGGGGTCCTATAATTCACCCCTCCACTTT
CASSSVWGSYNSPLHF
>TRBV3-1|13|TRBJ2-5|NA|NA
TGTGCCAGCAGCCAACCGGGCCAAGAGACCCAGTACTTC
CASSQPGQETQYF
>TRBV9|14|TRBJ1-5|NA|NA
TGTGCCAGCAGTTCGACTCCCTCAGGTCAGCCCCAGCATTTT
CASSSTPSGQPQHF
>TRBV29-1|11|TRBJ1-2|NA|few
TGCAGCGTTGAATTCCAGGGCGGCTACACCTTC
CSVEFQGGYTF
>TRBV20-1|12|TRBJ1-2|NA|NA
TGCAGAGCCTCGGCAGCTAACTATGGCTACACCTTC
CRASAANYGYTF
>TRBV7-8|15|TRBJ1-5|NA|few
TGTGCCAGCAGCTTATTGGGATCGGGCGGTCAGCCCCAGCATTTT
CASSLLGSGGQPQHF
>TRBV5-6|13|TRBJ1-2|TRBD1|few
TGTGCCAGCAGCTTGCACAGGGACAGTGGCTACACCTTC
CASSLHRDSGYTF
>TRBV24-1|11|TRBJ2-3|TRBD1|many
TGTGCCACCGAGGACAGGCAGGGGCAGTATTTT
CATEDRQGQYF
>TRBV6-2/TRBV6-3|14|TRBJ2-3|NA|many
TGTGCCAGCAGTGGCTACACAGGACGGGATACGCAGTATTTT
CASSGYTGRDTQYF
>TRBV2|14|TRBJ2-5|NA|few
TGTGCCAGCAGTGAAGGTCCCAACCAAGAGACCCAGTACTTC
CASSEGPNQETQYF
>TRBV29-1|13|TRBJ1-4|NA|NA
TGCAGCGTTGTTGCCTGGGGGAATGAAAAACTGTTTTTT
CSVVAWGNEKLFF
>TRBV9|17|TRBJ1-5|NA|NA
TGTGCCAGCAGCGTAGGTTCGGGGCGTTATAGCAATCAGCCCCAGCATTTT
CASSVGSGRYSNQPQHF
>TRBV6-5|12|TRBJ2-3|TRBD2|NA
TGTGCCAGCATAGCGGGAGACGAGTGGCAGTATTTT
CASIAGDEWQYF
>TRBV25-1|12|TRBJ1-2|TRBD1|NA
TGTGCCAGCAGTTGGACAGGACTTGGCTACACCTTC
CASSWTGLGYTF